One sample yielded the 9 T cell receptor beta chains listed below, sequenced in a study of vaccination and CD4 T cells after COVID-19. The Oncomine TCR Beta short-read assay generated sequence data from the DNA of cultured CD4+ T cells. One entry per CDR3 protein, called by TCRdb with MiXCR from the PCR reads. The sample records 13,000 or so distinct CDR3 sequences, about 53% being singletons. Antigen specificity for these receptors is unknown. Documented treatment: roughly 11-day PBMC culture with coronavirus spike peptide pools or control peptides (ViraFEST assay). Sequenced input: CD4+ T cells from blood, cultured in vitro. The receptor source for this set is a human donor who had recovered from COVID-19.

The chain combines TRBV2 with TRBJ1-5; 7 bases are shared with TRBD1. Trimming at V came to 2 bases and at J to 6 bases, leaving 7 bases not matched to a gene. CDR3 length: 15 residues. The germline V gene encodes CDR1 SNHLY and CDR2 FYNNEI. The chain's CDR3 is CASSEMRGLTQPQHF. CDR3 sequence (DNA): TGTGCCAGCAGTGAAATGAGGGGGCTGACTCAGCCCCAGCATTTT. The variable domain in full, with the rest retrieved from reference TRBV2 and TRBJ1-5, is EPEVTQTPSHQVTQMGQEVILRCVPISNHLYFYWYRQILGQKVEFLVSFYNNEISEKSEIFDDQFSVERPDGSNFTLKIRSTKLEDSAMYFCASSEMRGLTQPQHFGDGTRLSIL.

A few counts support this clonotype. The chain carries TRBV20-1 and TRBJ1-2; no clear D gene. Per germline, CDR1 DFQATT and CDR2 SNEGSKA (reference sequence). This CDR3 is 13 amino acids long. V lost 2 bases and J lost 12, with 19 bases in between. The CDR3 region is CSARLSGRTYDTF. The CDR3 DNA sequence: TGCAGTGCTAGATTGTCTGGGCGTACGTATGACACCTTC.

The chain joins TRBV7-2 to TRBJ2-1; 11 bases agree with TRBD2. CDR3 length equals 15 residues. V lost 5 bases and J lost 7; bases outside the gene matches: 7. Germline assignment: CDR1 SGHTA and CDR2 FQGNSA. Here the CDR3 reads CASSRGTSGRNEQFF. For the CDR3, the DNA is TGTGCCAGCAGCAGAGGGACTAGCGGACGTAATGAGCAGTTCTTC. Complete variable domain (other parts from reference TRBV7-2 and TRBJ2-1): GAGVSQSPSNKVTEKGKDVELRCDPISGHTALYWYRQSLGQGLEFLIYFQGNSAPDKSGLPSDRFSAERTGGSVSTLTIQRTQQEDSAVYLCASSRGTSGRNEQFFGPGTRLTVL.

This sequence joins TRBV20-1 and TRBJ2-7; TRBD2 aligns across 8 bases. Trimming removed 4 bases from V and 1 base from J; junction bases left unmatched: 3. Germline V gene data show CDR1 as DFQATT and CDR2 as SNEGSKA (reference sequence). The CDR3 is 13 residues long. The CDR3 protein is CSATGGRSYEQYF. For the CDR3, the DNA is TGCAGTGCTACAGGCGGGAGGTCCTACGAGCAGTACTTC.

This clonotype has only a few counts. The J gene is TRBJ2-7, the V gene TRBV2; no definite D call. V lost 8 bases, J lost 5 bases, and 19 bases lay in between. This CDR3 spans 14 amino acids. From germline, CDR1 is SNHLY and CDR2 FYNNEI. The CDR3 spells CASSRALVQNEQYF. CDR3 nucleotide sequence: TGTGCCAGCTCCCGGGCCCTCGTACAGAACGAGCAGTACTTC.

J is TRBJ2-7 and V is TRBV7-2; D possibly corresponds to TRBD2 (5 bases). From germline, CDR1 is SGHTA and CDR2 FQGNSA. CDR3 length equals 15 residues. Trimming removed 1 base at V and 0 bases at J, with 10 bases between. The CDR3 here is CASSLVALSSYEQYF. CDR3 DNA: TGTGCCAGCAGCTTAGTAGCGTTAAGCTCCTACGAGCAGTACTTC.

A few counts support this clonotype. The chain has TRBV20-1 and TRBJ2-3; 8 nucleotides align to TRBD2. Germline V CDR1 and CDR2: DFQATT, SNEGSKA (reference sequence). The CDR3 is made up of 16 amino acids. The ends lost 3 bases at V and 0 bases at J; junction bases unmatched: 8. CDR3 in DNA: TGCAGTGCTAGGGACCTTAGCGGGAAAAGCACAGATACGCAGTATTTT. Translated, it gives CSARDLSGKSTDTQYF.

The genes are TRBV11-2 and TRBJ1-2, with 8 bases identical to TRBD1. Germline V CDR1 and CDR2: SGHAT, FQNNGV. Losses at the gene ends were 5 bases for V and 8 bases for J; bases not matched to a gene: 10. There are 14 residues in the CDR3. The CDR3: CASSANRGTRGYTF. For the CDR3, the DNA is TGTGCCAGCAGCGCAAACAGGGGGACAAGGGGCTACACCTTC.

This chain links TRBV24-1 with TRBJ1-2; D gene uncertain. Per the germline V gene, CDR1 is KGHDR and CDR2 is SFDVKD. Trimming stripped 0 bases from V and 9 bases from J, with 7 bases between. The CDR3 spans 12 residues. The chain's CDR3 is CATSDLSSRYTF. CDR3 DNA: TGTGCCACCAGTGATTTGTCCTCTCGCTACACCTTC.